A selection of T cell receptor beta chains follows, all from one sample in a study of breast tumors, draining lymph nodes, adjacent tissues. Using its own MiXCR run on the multiplex PCR reads, TCRdb lists one record per CDR3 protein. The repertoire consists of fewer than 20,000 distinct CDR3 sequences, with just under 45% occurring once and the leading ten covering roughly 13%. Sequenced: tumor-adjacent breast tissue. These receptors all stem from a female donor with breast cancer. Some clones in this sample may be carry-over from other donors' samples. Both conserved end residues are part of each CDR3. Each record gives: J gene, D gene, V gene, clone size, CDR3 protein, CDR3 DNA. A D gene is named only where the DNA matches it firmly. Part of the rows lack a size; the others show once, few, many or a class for expanded clones.

j_gene: TRBJ2-4; d_gene: .; v_gene: TRBV2; abundance: many; CDR3aa: CASSEARASAFQYF; CDR3nt: TGTGCCAGCAGTGAAGCGCGCGCCTCAGCGTTTCAGTACTTC
j_gene: TRBJ1-6; d_gene: .; v_gene: TRBV30; abundance: once; CDR3aa: CACVQGSNSPLHF; CDR3nt: TGTGCCTGTGTACAGGGATCTAATTCACCCCTCCACTTT
j_gene: TRBJ2-7; d_gene: .; v_gene: TRBV7-8; abundance: few; CDR3aa: CASSLGPGYEQYF; CDR3nt: TGTGCCAGCAGCTTAGGGCCGGGCTACGAGCAGTACTTC
j_gene: TRBJ2-5; d_gene: .; v_gene: TRBV20-1; abundance: .; CDR3aa: CSARDGGYKETQYF; CDR3nt: TGCAGTGCTAGAGATGGGGGCTACAAAGAGACCCAGTACTTC
j_gene: TRBJ2-3; d_gene: TRBD2; v_gene: TRBV20-1; abundance: .; CDR3aa: CSARVPRTSGRTDTQYF; CDR3nt: TGCAGTGCTAGAGTCCCCAGGACTAGCGGGAGAACAGATACGCAGTATTTT
j_gene: TRBJ1-2; d_gene: TRBD1; v_gene: TRBV13; abundance: .; CDR3aa: CASSQGQGGGYTF; CDR3nt: TGTGCCAGCAGCCAAGGACAGGGAGGCGGCTACACCTTC
j_gene: TRBJ2-2; d_gene: TRBD2; v_gene: TRBV5-1; abundance: many; CDR3aa: CASSLAPSGRDTGELFF; CDR3nt: TGCGCCAGCAGCTTGGCCCCTAGCGGGAGGGACACCGGGGAGCTGTTTTTT
j_gene: TRBJ1-5; d_gene: .; v_gene: TRBV20-1; abundance: .; CDR3aa: CSARDRVEQPQHF; CDR3nt: TGCAGTGCTAGAGACAGGGTTGAGCAGCCCCAGCATTTT
j_gene: TRBJ2-2; d_gene: TRBD2; v_gene: TRBV5-1; abundance: many; CDR3aa: CASSSLTSGGGSGELFF; CDR3nt: TGCGCCAGCAGCTCGCTGACTAGCGGGGGGGGATCCGGGGAGCTGTTTTTT
j_gene: TRBJ1-5; d_gene: .; v_gene: TRBV7-2; abundance: large; CDR3aa: CASSLRGNQPQHF; CDR3nt: TGTGCCAGCAGCTTAAGGGGGAATCAGCCCCAGCATTTT
j_gene: TRBJ1-3; d_gene: TRBD1; v_gene: TRBV20-1; abundance: few; CDR3aa: CSARGQGSNTIYF; CDR3nt: TGCAGTGCTAGGGGACAGGGTTCAAACACCATATATTTT
j_gene: TRBJ1-4; d_gene: .; v_gene: TRBV20-1; abundance: .; CDR3aa: CSATPNNERQFF; CDR3nt: TGCAGTGCTACGCCCAATAATGAAAGACAGTTTTTT
j_gene: TRBJ1-2; d_gene: .; v_gene: TRBV19; abundance: medium-sized; CDR3aa: CASSPRHTNYGYTF; CDR3nt: TGTGCCAGTAGTCCCCGACATACTAACTATGGCTACACCTTC
j_gene: TRBJ1-2; d_gene: TRBD1; v_gene: TRBV7-8; abundance: .; CDR3aa: CASSPGQGSNYGYTF; CDR3nt: TGTGCCAGCAGCCCCGGACAGGGTTCTAACTATGGCTACACCTTC
j_gene: TRBJ2-3; d_gene: TRBD2; v_gene: TRBV6-2/TRBV6-3; abundance: many; CDR3aa: CASSYLTSGGIENTQYF; CDR3nt: TGTGCCAGCAGTTACCTCACTAGCGGGGGGATTGAAAATACGCAGTATTTT
j_gene: TRBJ1-1; d_gene: .; v_gene: TRBV4-2; abundance: many; CDR3aa: CASSQDKGQGMNTEAFF; CDR3nt: TGTGCCAGCAGCCAAGATAAAGGGCAGGGGATGAACACTGAAGCTTTCTTT
j_gene: TRBJ1-1; d_gene: .; v_gene: TRBV12-3/TRBV12-4; abundance: many; CDR3aa: CASSFRPKSEAFF; CDR3nt: TGTGCCAGCAGTTTTAGACCTAAGTCTGAAGCTTTCTTT
j_gene: TRBJ2-2; d_gene: .; v_gene: TRBV7-3; abundance: .; CDR3aa: CASSLKGKRDTTGELFF; CDR3nt: TGTGCCAGCAGCTTAAAGGGCAAGAGGGATACAACCGGGGAGCTGTTTTTT
j_gene: TRBJ1-6; d_gene: .; v_gene: TRBV7-9; abundance: .; CDR3aa: CASSPREGGNSPLHF; CDR3nt: TGTGCCAGCAGCCCACGGGAGGGGGGTAATTCACCCCTCCACTTT
j_gene: TRBJ2-7; d_gene: .; v_gene: TRBV7-8; abundance: .; CDR3aa: CASRRGVTYEQYF; CDR3nt: TGTGCCAGCAGACGAGGAGTGACCTACGAGCAGTACTTC
j_gene: TRBJ2-1; d_gene: TRBD2; v_gene: TRBV19; abundance: many; CDR3aa: CASSTLAGGLYNEQFF; CDR3nt: TGTGCCAGTAGTACTTTAGCGGGGGGGCTCTACAATGAGCAGTTCTTC
j_gene: TRBJ1-2; d_gene: .; v_gene: TRBV20-1; abundance: .; CDR3aa: CSASMDGGGLYGYTF; CDR3nt: TGCAGTGCTAGTATGGATGGTGGAGGGCTCTATGGCTACACCTTC
j_gene: TRBJ1-1; d_gene: TRBD1; v_gene: TRBV20-1; abundance: .; CDR3aa: CSARVGTGGITEAFF; CDR3nt: TGCAGTGCTAGAGTCGGGACAGGGGGTATCACTGAAGCTTTCTTT
j_gene: TRBJ1-6; d_gene: TRBD1; v_gene: TRBV12-3/TRBV12-4; abundance: .; CDR3aa: CASTKTGGGNSPLHF; CDR3nt: TGTGCCAGCACCAAGACAGGGGGAGGAAATTCACCCCTCCACTTT
j_gene: TRBJ1-2; d_gene: TRBD1; v_gene: TRBV4-1; abundance: many; CDR3aa: CASSQDGTGHYGYTF; CDR3nt: TGCGCCAGCAGCCAAGATGGGACAGGGCACTATGGCTACACCTTC
j_gene: TRBJ1-1; d_gene: .; v_gene: TRBV18; abundance: few; CDR3aa: CASSPAGSGQAFF; CDR3nt: TGTGCCAGCTCACCAGCGGGGAGTGGCCAAGCTTTCTTT
j_gene: TRBJ2-5; d_gene: .; v_gene: TRBV5-6; abundance: .; CDR3aa: CASSWGAGAFETQHF; CDR3nt: .
j_gene: TRBJ1-2; d_gene: TRBD1; v_gene: TRBV5-1; abundance: .; CDR3aa: CASSLGTGGSPLLYGYTF; CDR3nt: TGCGCCAGCAGCTTAGGGACAGGGGGCAGTCCGCTCCTATATGGCTACACCTTC
j_gene: TRBJ2-5; d_gene: .; v_gene: TRBV9; abundance: many; CDR3aa: CASSVGGRQATQYF; CDR3nt: TGTGCCAGCAGCGTAGGGGGCAGACAGGCGACCCAGTACTTC
j_gene: TRBJ2-3; d_gene: TRBD2; v_gene: TRBV6-5; abundance: .; CDR3aa: CASSHSGGGAHGTQYF; CDR3nt: TGTGCCAGCAGTCACTCGGGCGGGGGGGCCCATGGTACGCAGTATTTT
j_gene: TRBJ1-2; d_gene: TRBD1; v_gene: TRBV7-9; abundance: many; CDR3aa: CASSFLPGAGGDYGYTF; CDR3nt: TGTGCCAGCAGCTTTCTCCCCGGGGCAGGGGGCGACTATGGCTACACCTTC
j_gene: TRBJ1-5; d_gene: TRBD1; v_gene: TRBV7-2; abundance: once; CDR3aa: CASSVLEGRTGRNQPQHF; CDR3nt: TGTGCCAGCAGCGTGTTGGAAGGCCGGACAGGACGGAATCAGCCCCAGCATTTT
j_gene: TRBJ2-1; d_gene: TRBD1; v_gene: TRBV2; abundance: many; CDR3aa: CASSTGEDEQFF; CDR3nt: TGTGCCAGCAGCACAGGGGAAGATGAGCAGTTCTTC
j_gene: TRBJ2-7; d_gene: TRBD2; v_gene: TRBV20-1; abundance: .; CDR3aa: CSARVPRTSGRAAYYEQYF; CDR3nt: TGCAGTGCTAGAGTCCCCAGGACTAGCGGGAGGGCTGCATACTACGAGCAGTACTTC
j_gene: TRBJ2-1; d_gene: TRBD2; v_gene: TRBV12-3/TRBV12-4; abundance: few; CDR3aa: CASSLDSGRIYNEQFF; CDR3nt: TGTGCTAGCAGTTTAGATAGCGGGAGGATATACAATGAGCAGTTCTTC
j_gene: TRBJ2-2; d_gene: TRBD2; v_gene: TRBV7-7; abundance: many; CDR3aa: CASSPTQRGETGELFF; CDR3nt: TGTGCTAGCAGCCCGACCCAGCGGGGGGAAACCGGGGAGCTGTTTTTT
j_gene: TRBJ1-2; d_gene: TRBD1; v_gene: TRBV7-9; abundance: .; CDR3aa: CASSLGDRGWIF; CDR3nt: TGTGCCAGCAGCTTGGGGGACAGGGGCTGGATCTTC
j_gene: TRBJ2-5; d_gene: TRBD2; v_gene: TRBV20-1; abundance: many; CDR3aa: CSARTSGSAETQYF; CDR3nt: TGCAGTGCCCGGACTAGCGGGAGTGCGGAGACCCAGTACTTC
j_gene: TRBJ2-7; d_gene: .; v_gene: TRBV7-9; abundance: .; CDR3aa: CASSSLFSRNVYEQYF; CDR3nt: TGTGCCAGCAGCTCCCTATTTAGCAGGAATGTATACGAGCAGTACTTC
j_gene: TRBJ2-1; d_gene: TRBD1; v_gene: TRBV24-1; abundance: many; CDR3aa: CATSDRDSRINEQFF; CDR3nt: TGTGCCACCAGTGATCGGGACAGTCGGATTAATGAGCAGTTCTTC
j_gene: TRBJ2-1; d_gene: TRBD1; v_gene: TRBV7-2; abundance: medium-sized; CDR3aa: CASSPWDRAHNEQFF; CDR3nt: TGTGCCAGCAGCCCATGGGACAGGGCCCACAATGAGCAGTTCTTC
j_gene: TRBJ2-1; d_gene: TRBD2; v_gene: TRBV4-2; abundance: few; CDR3aa: CASSQDGTSGADYMNEQFF; CDR3nt: TGTGCCAGCAGCCAAGATGGGACTAGCGGGGCAGACTACATGAATGAGCAGTTCTTC
j_gene: TRBJ2-7; d_gene: TRBD2; v_gene: TRBV5-8; abundance: .; CDR3aa: CASTNLAVGQYF; CDR3nt: TGTGCCAGCACCAATCTAGCGGTCGGGCAGTACTTC
j_gene: TRBJ1-2; d_gene: .; v_gene: TRBV5-1; abundance: medium-sized; CDR3aa: CASSLGSFSNYGYTF; CDR3nt: TGCGCCAGCAGCTTAGGTAGTTTCTCTAACTATGGCTACACCTTC
j_gene: TRBJ1-5; d_gene: .; v_gene: TRBV6-1; abundance: many; CDR3aa: CASSTGTLNQPQHF; CDR3nt: TGTGCCAGCAGCACCGGGACACTGAATCAGCCCCAGCATTTT
j_gene: TRBJ2-7; d_gene: .; v_gene: TRBV19; abundance: .; CDR3aa: CASSIAEGRQQYF; CDR3nt: TGTGCCAGTAGTATAGCTGAAGGGCGCCAGCAGTACTTC
j_gene: TRBJ2-3; d_gene: .; v_gene: TRBV18; abundance: once; CDR3aa: CASSPQRTDTQYF; CDR3nt: TGTGCCAGCTCACCACAGCGCACAGATACGCAGTATTTT
j_gene: TRBJ2-7; d_gene: .; v_gene: TRBV18; abundance: many; CDR3aa: CASSPHTGTLYEQYF; CDR3nt: TGTGCCAGCTCACCACACACCGGGACACTCTACGAGCAGTACTTC
j_gene: TRBJ1-6; d_gene: TRBD1; v_gene: TRBV7-2; abundance: .; CDR3aa: CASSWTGGDSPLHF; CDR3nt: TGTGCCAGCAGTTGGACAGGGGGTGATTCACCCCTCCACTTT
j_gene: TRBJ2-5; d_gene: .; v_gene: TRBV3-1; abundance: many; CDR3aa: CASSQGSQAWYQETQYF; CDR3nt: TGTGCCAGCAGCCAAGGATCCCAGGCCTGGTACCAAGAGACCCAGTACTTC
j_gene: TRBJ2-7; d_gene: .; v_gene: TRBV7-9; abundance: medium-sized; CDR3aa: CASRPPSDGLTYEQYF; CDR3nt: TGTGCCAGCAGACCACCTAGCGACGGCTTAACCTACGAGCAGTACTTC